What follows are 20 T cell receptor beta chains derived from one specimen sequenced in a study of T cells in localized non-small cell lung cancer. Here immunoSEQ multiplex PCR was the method, and the copy in TCRdb shows in-frame clones only, minus some. The sample holds over a thousand clones, around 25% seen once. Source: lung tumor tissue, taken before any cancer treatment. The receptor set was obtained from a male donor aged 60 or older with stage II squamous cell lung carcinoma.

In its sample, this clone is medium-sized. The chain carries TRBV6-8 and TRBJ2-5; TRBD1 matches at 9 bases. The CDR3 length is 18 residues. Germline V gene sequence: CDR1 MNHGY, CDR2 SAAAGT. V trimming: 4 bases; J trimming: 3 bases; junction bases outside the gene matches: 15. The CDR3 coding sequence is TGTGCCAGCAGTTTGGATAGTAATGATCGGACAGGGGAAGAGACCCAGTACTTC. It codes for CASSLDSNDRTGEETQYF.

The chain has TRBV25-1 and TRBJ2-7; D is perhaps TRBD2 (5 bases). The CDR3 covers 15 residues. With 2 bases removed from V and 2 bases from J, the gap between germline ends came to 13 bases. From germline, CDR1 is MGHDK and CDR2 SYGVNS. For the CDR3, the DNA is TGTGCCAGCAGTGAACCTGGACTTGGAGCCTACGAGCAGTACTTC. The encoded protein is CASSEPGLGAYEQYF.

The chain combines TRBV11-3 with TRBJ2-7; a weak D match, TRBD2 (5 bases). V lost 4 bases and J 2 bases, leaving 12 bases between the germline ends. CDR3 length equals 14 residues. Germline V gene lookup returns CDR1 SGHNT and CDR2 YENEEA. CDR3 in amino acids: CASSSGIGTYEQYF. The CDR3 DNA follows: TGTGCCAGCAGCTCTGGAATCGGGACCTACGAGCAGTACTTC.

By proportion, this clone is large. The J gene is TRBJ2-7, the V gene TRBV11-3, with TRBD1 identical over 9 bases. J was trimmed by 2 bases and V by 2 bases; bases with no gene match: 4. In germline, CDR1 is SGHNT, CDR2 YENEEA. This CDR3 contains 15 residues. CDR3 bases: TGTGCCAGCAGCTTAAGCGGACAGGGGACCTACGAGCAGTACTTC. Amino acids: CASSLSGQGTYEQYF.

This chain links TRBV28 with TRBJ2-3; D call uncertain. The CDR3 loop spans 14 amino acids. The germline gives CDR1 MDHEN, CDR2 SYDVKM. The germline V and J ends were trimmed by 2 bases and 0 bases, with 6 bases remaining between them. The CDR3: CASSLIASTDTQYF. CDR3 bases: TGTGCCAGCAGTTTAATTGCTAGCACAGATACGCAGTATTTT.

Judged by abundance, this clone is medium-sized (0.01 to 0.1%). The chain links TRBV6-8 to TRBJ2-7, with TRBD1 as a possible D gene (5 bases). The CDR3 contains 12 residues. The V gene lost 6 bases and the J gene lost 2 bases, with 8 bases spanning the gap. CDR1 MNHGY and CDR2 SAAAGT come from the germline V gene. The CDR3 sequence: CASSTDTYEQYF. The DNA for the CDR3 is TGTGCCAGCAGCACGGACACCTACGAGCAGTACTTC.

This chain connects TRBV11-3 to TRBJ2-1, with 9 bases matching TRBD2. Germline V gene lookup returns CDR1 SGHNT and CDR2 YENEEA. The CDR3 contains 15 residues. V lost 5 bases and J lost 9; bases outside the gene matches: 11. This chain's CDR3 is CASSTAQRGAGEQFF. CDR3 in DNA: TGTGCCAGCAGCACAGCCCAGCGGGGGGCAGGTGAGCAGTTCTTC.

This clone turned up a few times. The chain uses TRBV18 and TRBJ2-3, with D unresolved. Germline V gives CDR1 KGHSH, CDR2 LQKENI. Trimming took off 2 bases at V and 3 bases at J, with 3 bases between the two ends. CDR3 length: 12 residues. The CDR3 is CASSPGTDTQYF. CDR3 DNA sequence: TGTGCCAGCTCACCAGGGACAGATACGCAGTATTTT.

This clone is medium-sized by share. The chain joins TRBV6-8 to TRBJ2-7; possibly TRBD1 for D (5 bases). CDR1 is MNHGY and CDR2 is SAAAGT in the germline V gene. The CDR3 has 13 amino acids. With 5 bases removed from V and 6 bases from J, the gap between germline ends came to 14 bases. The CDR3: CASSAQPGSEQYF. The CDR3 region has the DNA TGTGCCAGCAGTGCCCAACCAGGGTCCGAGCAGTACTTC.

The chain links TRBV28 to TRBJ2-7; TRBD1 is a possible D gene (6 bases). The CDR3 has 13 residues. V was clipped by 2 bases and J by 10 bases, with 15 bases between them. CDR1 and CDR2 (germline): MDHEN, SYDVKM. CDR3 residues: CASSLAGAFRQYF. As DNA, the CDR3 is TGTGCCAGCAGTTTAGCAGGGGCTTTCCGACAGTACTTC.

This clone has just a few counts. This chain links TRBV7-2 with TRBJ1-1; tentatively, D is TRBD1 (5 bases). In germline, CDR1 is SGHTA, CDR2 FQGNSA. The CDR3 spans 13 residues. V was trimmed by 8 bases and J by 3 bases, leaving 13 bases between them. This chain's CDR3 is CASSPGGDTEAFF. The CDR3, as DNA: TGTGCCAGCTCCCCCGGGGGGGACACTGAAGCTTTCTTT.

This chain joins TRBV11-3 and TRBJ2-2; 8 positions agree with TRBD2. CDR1 and CDR2 (germline): SGHNT, YENEEA. The CDR3 covers 14 residues. With V trimmed by 5 bases and J by 6 bases, 5 bases remained unmatched. The CDR3 nucleotides are TGTGCCAGCAGCCAAGCGGGGGAGGCCGGGGAGCTGTTTTTT. Protein product: CASSQAGEAGELFF.

This clone is medium-sized. The chain combines TRBV6-8 with TRBJ1-6; D is unresolved. V lost 5 bases and J lost 7, with 15 bases in between. The CDR3 extends over 15 amino acids. CDR1 MNHGY and CDR2 SAAAGT come from the germline V gene. The CDR3 DNA is TGTGCCAGCAGTGGATTGCTGTCGGGGAATTCACCCCTCCACTTT. Amino acid sequence: CASSGLLSGNSPLHF.

This clone was seen a few times. This chain uses TRBV18 with TRBJ1-1; D is possibly TRBD1 (5 bases). Between the trimmed V and J ends, which lost 2 bases and 5 bases, there was a span of 9 bases. Germline V gene data show CDR1 as KGHSH and CDR2 as LQKENI. The CDR3 length is 13 residues. In DNA, the CDR3 is TGTGCCAGCTCACCAGTCGGGGGAACTGAAGCTTTCTTT. Its translation is CASSPVGGTEAFF.

CDR3 sequence reads: CASSQVGEANEQFF. The CDR3 DNA reads TGCGCCAGCAGCCAAGTGGGGGAAGCCAATGAGCAGTTCTTC. The V gene is TRBV1, the J gene TRBJ2-1. TRBV1 is a pseudogene. CDR3 length: 14 amino acids.

A few counts support this clone. The J gene is TRBJ2-1, the V gene TRBV11-3; 10 nucleotides match TRBD2. There are 15 residues in the CDR3. Per germline, CDR1 SGHNT and CDR2 YENEEA. The J segment lost 3 bases and the V segment lost 4 bases, leaving 3 bases of the junction unmatched. CDR3 in amino acids: CASSSRTSGYNEQFF. The CDR3, as DNA: TGTGCCAGCAGCTCCCGGACTAGCGGCTACAATGAGCAGTTCTTC.

This chain joins TRBV28 and TRBJ1-1; unclear D gene. Trimming left V 6 bases short and J 0 bases short, with 5 bases between. CDR1 is MDHEN and CDR2 is SYDVKM in the germline V gene. The CDR3 length is 12 residues. The CDR3 bases are TGTGCCAGCAGCCAGTTGAACACTGAAGCTTTCTTT. Encoded protein: CASSQLNTEAFF.

This clone has just a few counts. The chain joins TRBV11-3 to TRBJ2-5, with TRBD1 as a possible D gene (6 bases). Germline-derived CDR1 and CDR2 are SGHNT and YENEEA. This CDR3 contains 16 residues. The germline V and J ends were trimmed by 5 bases and 2 bases, with 18 bases remaining between them. CDR3: CASSPQGTGRQETQYF. Written as DNA, the CDR3 is TGTGCCAGCAGCCCTCAGGGGACGGGACGGCAAGAGACCCAGTACTTC.

The V call is TRBV18, the J call TRBJ2-3; 8 positions agree with TRBD1. Germline V gene sequence: CDR1 KGHSH, CDR2 LQKENI. Trimming at V came to 1 base and at J to 8 bases, leaving 2 bases not matched to a gene. This CDR3 has 13 amino acids. The CDR3 is CASSPRTGPTQYF. The CDR3 bases are TGTGCCAGCTCACCACGGACAGGGCCTACGCAGTATTTT.

J is TRBJ1-6 and V is TRBV6-8; 7 nucleotides agree with TRBD1. Trimming at V came to 6 bases and at J to 7 bases, leaving 9 bases not matched to a gene. Germline lookup yields CDR1 MNHGY and CDR2 SAAAGT. There are 15 residues in the CDR3. The CDR3 DNA reads TGTGCCAGCAGCCTACAGGGGCAGGGGAATTCACCCCTCCACTTT. Translated, it gives CASSLQGQGNSPLHF.